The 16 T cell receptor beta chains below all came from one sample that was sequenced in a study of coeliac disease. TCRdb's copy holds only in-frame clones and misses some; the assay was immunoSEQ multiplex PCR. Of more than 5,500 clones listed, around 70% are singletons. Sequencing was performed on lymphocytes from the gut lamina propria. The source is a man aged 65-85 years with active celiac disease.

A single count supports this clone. Here the CDR3 DNA reads TGTGCCAGCTCACCGGGGACAGGGGAACAAGAGACCCAGTACTTC. Translating it yields CASSPGTGEQETQYF. The chain employs TRBV18 and TRBJ2-5; 10 nucleotides line up with TRBD1. From germline, CDR1 is KGHSH and CDR2 LQKENI. The CDR3 is made up of 15 amino acids. J gave up 2 bases and V 3 bases, and 3 bases lay outside the gene matches.

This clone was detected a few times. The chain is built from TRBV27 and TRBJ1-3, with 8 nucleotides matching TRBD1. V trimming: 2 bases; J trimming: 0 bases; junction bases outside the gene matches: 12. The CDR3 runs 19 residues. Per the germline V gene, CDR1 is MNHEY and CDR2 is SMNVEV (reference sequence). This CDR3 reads CASSLRVTGQVFSGNTIYF. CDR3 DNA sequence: TGTGCCAGCAGTTTAAGGGTGACGGGACAGGTGTTCTCTGGAAACACCATATATTTT.

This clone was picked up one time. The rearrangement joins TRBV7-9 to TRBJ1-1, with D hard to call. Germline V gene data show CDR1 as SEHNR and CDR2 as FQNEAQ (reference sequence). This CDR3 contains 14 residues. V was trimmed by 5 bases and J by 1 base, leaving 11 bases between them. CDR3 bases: TGTGCCAGCAGCGAAAAGAGGCAGAACACTGAAGCTTTCTTT. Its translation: CASSEKRQNTEAFF.

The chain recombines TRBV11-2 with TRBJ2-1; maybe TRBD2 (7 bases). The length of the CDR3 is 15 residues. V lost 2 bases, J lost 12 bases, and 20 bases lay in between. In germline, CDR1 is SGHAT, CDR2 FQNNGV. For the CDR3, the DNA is TGTGCCAGCAGCTTAAGGGGGGGACGGGGGCTGGCGCAGTTCTTC. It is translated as CASSLRGGRGLAQFF.

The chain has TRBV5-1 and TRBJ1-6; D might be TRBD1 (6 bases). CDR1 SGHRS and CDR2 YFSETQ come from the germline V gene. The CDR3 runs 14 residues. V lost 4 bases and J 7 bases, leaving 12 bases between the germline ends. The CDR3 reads CASSIDRRNSPLHF. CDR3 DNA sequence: TGCGCCAGCAGCATTGACAGGAGGAATTCACCCCTCCACTTT.

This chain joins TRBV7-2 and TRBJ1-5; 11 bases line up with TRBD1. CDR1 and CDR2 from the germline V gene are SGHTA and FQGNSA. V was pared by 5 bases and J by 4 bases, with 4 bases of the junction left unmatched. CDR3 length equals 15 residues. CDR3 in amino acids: CASSEGQGGNQPQHF. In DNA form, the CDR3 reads TGTGCCAGCAGCGAGGGACAGGGGGGAAATCAGCCCCAGCATTTT.

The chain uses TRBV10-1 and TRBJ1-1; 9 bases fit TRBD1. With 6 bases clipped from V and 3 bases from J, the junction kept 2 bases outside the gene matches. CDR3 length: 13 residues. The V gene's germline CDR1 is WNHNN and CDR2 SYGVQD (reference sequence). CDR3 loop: CASSRTGDTEAFF. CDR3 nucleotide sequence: TGCGCCAGCAGCCGGACAGGGGACACTGAAGCTTTCTTT.

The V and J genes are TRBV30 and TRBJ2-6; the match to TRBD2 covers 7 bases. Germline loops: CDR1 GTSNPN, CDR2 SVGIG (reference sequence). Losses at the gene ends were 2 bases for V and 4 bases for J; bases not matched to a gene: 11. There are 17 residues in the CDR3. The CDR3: CAWSKADRLAGANVLTF. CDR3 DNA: TGTGCCTGGAGTAAAGCCGACAGACTAGCAGGGGCCAACGTCCTGACTTTC.

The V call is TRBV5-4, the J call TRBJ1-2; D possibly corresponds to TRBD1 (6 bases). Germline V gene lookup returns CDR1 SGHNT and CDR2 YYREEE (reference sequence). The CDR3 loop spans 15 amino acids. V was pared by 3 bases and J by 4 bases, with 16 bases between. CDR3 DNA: TGTGCCAGCAGCTATACGACAGGCCCATCCTATGGCTACACCTTC. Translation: CASSYTTGPSYGYTF.

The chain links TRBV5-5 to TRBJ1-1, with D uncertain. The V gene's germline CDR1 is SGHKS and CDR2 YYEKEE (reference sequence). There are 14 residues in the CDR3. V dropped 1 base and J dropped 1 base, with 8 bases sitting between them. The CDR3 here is CASSLRHGNTEAFF. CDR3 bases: TGTGCCAGCAGCTTGCGACACGGGAACACTGAAGCTTTCTTT. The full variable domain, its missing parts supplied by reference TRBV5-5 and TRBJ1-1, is DAGVTQSPTHLIKTRGQQVTLRCSPISGHKSVSWYQQVLGQGPQFIFQYYEKEERGRGNFPDRFSARQFPNYSSELNVNALLLGDSALYLCASSLRHGNTEAFFGQGTRLTVV.

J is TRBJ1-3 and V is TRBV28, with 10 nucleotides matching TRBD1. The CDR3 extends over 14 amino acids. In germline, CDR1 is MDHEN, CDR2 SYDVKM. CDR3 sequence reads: CATRDRGTGNTIYF. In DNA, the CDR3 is TGTGCAACGCGGGACAGGGGCACTGGAAACACCATATATTTT.

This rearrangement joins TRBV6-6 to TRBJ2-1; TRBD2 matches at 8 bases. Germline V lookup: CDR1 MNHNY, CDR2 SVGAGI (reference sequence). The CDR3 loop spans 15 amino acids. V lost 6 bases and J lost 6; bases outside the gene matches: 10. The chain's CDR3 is CASSPDGRAINEQFF. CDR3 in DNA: TGTGCCAGCAGCCCCGACGGGAGGGCCATCAATGAGCAGTTCTTC.

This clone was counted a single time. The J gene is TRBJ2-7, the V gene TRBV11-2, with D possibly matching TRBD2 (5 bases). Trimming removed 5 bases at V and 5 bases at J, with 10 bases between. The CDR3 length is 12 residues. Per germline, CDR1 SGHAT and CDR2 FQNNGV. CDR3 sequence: CASSVGVNEQYF. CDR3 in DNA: TGTGCCAGCAGCGTCGGGGTCAACGAGCAGTACTTC.

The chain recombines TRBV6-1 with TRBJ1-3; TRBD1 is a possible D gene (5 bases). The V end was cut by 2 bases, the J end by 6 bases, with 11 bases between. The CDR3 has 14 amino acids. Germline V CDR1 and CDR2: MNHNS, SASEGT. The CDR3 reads CASSEYRFKNTIYF. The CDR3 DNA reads TGTGCCAGCAGTGAATACAGGTTTAAAAACACCATATATTTT.

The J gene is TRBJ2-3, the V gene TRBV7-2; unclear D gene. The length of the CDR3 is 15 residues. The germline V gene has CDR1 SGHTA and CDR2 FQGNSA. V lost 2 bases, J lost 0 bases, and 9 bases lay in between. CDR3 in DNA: TGTGCCAGCAGCTTACTCCGTCCCAGCACAGATACGCAGTATTTT. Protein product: CASSLLRPSTDTQYF.

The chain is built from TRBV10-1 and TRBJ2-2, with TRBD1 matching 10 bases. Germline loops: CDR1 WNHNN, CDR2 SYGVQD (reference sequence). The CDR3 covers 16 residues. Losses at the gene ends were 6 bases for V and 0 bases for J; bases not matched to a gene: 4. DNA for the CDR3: TGCGCCAGCAGGAAGGGACAGGGGCCGAACACCGGGGAGCTGTTTTTT. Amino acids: CASRKGQGPNTGELFF.